Listed below are T cell receptor beta chains from one sample, sequenced in a study of cytomegalovirus exposure and HLA in healthy donors. The data were produced by immunoSEQ multiplex PCR, yet TCRdb's version contains in-frame clones alone and is incomplete. The listing contains tens of thousands of clones. The sequenced sample was PBMCs. The source of these receptors is a man aged 25-40 years in good health and CMV-seropositive. Each CDR3 is given with its conserved first and last residue. A D gene is named only where the DNA matches it firmly.

TRBD2	TRBV4-1	TRBJ2-5	CASSPRGGETQYF	TGCGCCAGCAGCCCCCGGGGAGGGGAGACCCAGTACTTC
.	TRBV19	TRBJ1-2	CASSQMQYGYTF	TGTGCCAGTAGTCAGATGCAATATGGCTACACCTTC
.	TRBV15	TRBJ2-5	CATRTYREYQETQYF	TGTGCCACCAGGACGTACAGGGAGTACCAAGAGACCCAGTACTTC
.	TRBV27	TRBJ2-1	CASSHSRNEQFF	TGTGCCAGCAGTCATTCCAGAAATGAGCAGTTCTTC
TRBD1	TRBV4-2	TRBJ2-7	CASSQVAGGLPEQYF	TGTGCCAGCAGCCAAGTTGCAGGGGGTCTCCCCGAGCAGTACTTC
.	TRBV7-9	TRBJ1-5	CASSPSGNNQPQHF	TGTGCCAGCAGCCCCTCCGGGAACAATCAGCCCCAGCATTTT
.	TRBV5-1	TRBJ2-1	CASSLLTNGEQFF	TGCGCCAGCAGCTTGTTGACGAACGGGGAGCAGTTCTTC
TRBD2	TRBV4-2	TRBJ2-3	CASSQESGGTDTQYF	TGTGCCAGCAGCCAAGAGTCGGGGGGGACAGATACGCAGTATTTT
.	TRBV11-2	TRBJ2-7	CASSFLLGSSYEQYF	TGTGCCAGCAGCTTTCTCCTAGGCAGCTCCTACGAGCAGTACTTC
TRBD1	TRBV6-1	TRBJ1-5	CASSDLGQVYNQPQHF	TGTGCCAGCAGTGACCTTGGACAGGTCTATAATCAGCCCCAGCATTTT
TRBD2	TRBV5-1	TRBJ2-7	CASSLAVGSGSSYEQYF	TGCGCCAGCAGCTTGGCCGTTGGGAGCGGGAGCTCCTACGAGCAGTACTTC
.	TRBV30	TRBJ1-4	CAWSQGIGGEKLFF	TGTGCCTGGAGTCAAGGGATAGGGGGAGAAAAACTGTTTTTT
TRBD2	TRBV5-6	TRBJ2-1	CASSPTLAGGEQFF	TGTGCCAGCAGCCCAACCCTAGCGGGAGGAGAGCAGTTCTTC
TRBD1	TRBV10-3	TRBJ1-2	CAIRADRGGYYGYTF	TGTGCCATCAGGGCCGACAGGGGAGGCTACTATGGCTACACCTTC
TRBD1	TRBV19	TRBJ2-1	CASRGQGGGYNEQFF	TGTGCCAGTAGGGGACAGGGTGGGGGTTACAATGAGCAGTTCTTC
.	TRBV28	TRBJ2-5	CASLTSAGSQENQYF	TGTGCCAGCCTTACTTCTGCGGGATCCCAAGAGAACCAGTACTTC
.	TRBV6-5	TRBJ2-5	CASSYSTGTQETQYF	TGTGCCAGCAGTTACTCGACAGGTACTCAAGAGACCCAGTACTTC
.	TRBV11-3	TRBJ2-6	CASSLGGSGANVLTF	TGTGCCAGCAGCTTAGGAGGGTCTGGGGCCAACGTCCTGACTTTC
.	TRBV1	TRBJ2-7	CTSSQGTTYEQYF	TGCACCAGCAGCCAGGGGACAACCTACGAGCAGTACTTC
.	TRBV4-1	TRBJ2-3	CASSQVGVSTDTQYF	TGCGCCAGCAGCCAAGTCGGGGTTAGCACAGATACGCAGTATTTT
TRBD2	TRBV5-1	TRBJ2-5	CASSHGGGRSDRTQYF	TGCGCCAGCAGCCACGGCGGGGGGCGGTCGGATCGGACCCAGTACTTC
TRBD1	TRBV30	TRBJ1-2	CAWTGGTYGYTF	TGTGCCTGGACAGGGGGGACCTATGGCTACACCTTC
.	TRBV9	TRBJ1-3	CASSPRQAYSGNTIYF	TGTGCCAGCAGCCCTCGACAGGCTTACTCTGGAAACACCATATATTTT
TRBD1	TRBV6-5	TRBJ1-1	CASSPDRSRSTEAFF	TGTGCCAGCAGTCCGGACAGGTCTCGGAGCACTGAAGCTTTCTTT
TRBD1	TRBV5-1	TRBJ1-6	CASSPGQGGFSPLHF	TGCGCCAGCAGCCCCGGACAGGGCGGGTTTTCACCCCTCCACTTT
.	TRBV6-4	TRBJ2-3	CASSAGGTDTQYF	TGTGCCAGCAGTGCGGGAGGCACAGATACGCAGTATTTT
.	TRBV5-1	TRBJ1-5	CASSFPWGVNQPQHF	TGCGCCAGCAGCTTTCCTTGGGGAGTGAATCAGCCCCAGCATTTT
.	TRBV18	TRBJ2-1	CASSPNRESHNEQFF	TGTGCCAGCTCCCCTAACAGGGAAAGCCACAATGAGCAGTTCTTC
.	TRBV19	TRBJ1-5	CASSALPTHSNQPQHF	TGTGCCAGTAGTGCCCTCCCGACTCATAGCAATCAGCCCCAGCATTTT
.	TRBV29-1	TRBJ1-1	CSVEGARGAVVTEAFF	TGCAGCGTTGAAGGGGCCAGGGGAGCAGTGGTAACTGAAGCTTTCTTT
.	TRBV6-5	TRBJ1-2	CASRPDKGGYTF	TGTGCCAGCAGGCCCGACAAGGGGGGCTACACCTTC
.	TRBV5-1	TRBJ1-4	CASSLGSGVEGEKLFF	TGCGCCAGCAGCTTGGGGTCAGGGGTCGAGGGGGAAAAACTGTTTTTT
.	TRBV9	TRBJ1-2	CASSSNDRYYGYTF	TGTGCCAGCAGTTCAAACGACAGGTACTATGGCTACACCTTC
TRBD1	TRBV6-4	TRBJ2-7	CASSIGTGPTYEQYF	TGTGCCAGCAGCATCGGGACAGGCCCGACCTACGAGCAGTACTTC
.	TRBV13	TRBJ2-7	CASSPGSTFEQYF	TGTGCCAGCAGCCCCGGGAGCACCTTCGAGCAGTACTTC
.	TRBV28	TRBJ1-4	CASSLYGGEKLFF	TGTGCCAGCAGTTTATACGGGGGTGAAAAACTGTTTTTT